The 4 T cell receptor beta chains listed next were all sequenced from one sample in a study of blood T cell repertoires in COVID-19. Assay: immunoSEQ multiplex PCR; the TCRdb copy retains only in-frame clones and omits some. In the table there are some 150,000 clones, around 87% of which are singletons. Sequenced input: peripheral blood. These receptors originate from a man in his fifties or sixties who had recovered from COVID-19.

The CDR3 DNA follows: TGTGCCAGCAGTTTATCACAGATAGCGGGGGGGCCAGACTCCTACGAGCAGTACTTC. Its protein is CASSLSQIAGGPDSYEQYF. The V call is TRBV27, the J call TRBJ2-7; TRBD2 matches 11 bases. The ends lost 0 bases at V and 0 bases at J; junction bases unmatched: 10. This CDR3 is built from 19 residues. CDR1 is MNHEY, CDR2 SMNVEV, per germline (reference sequence).

This clone has just one count. DNA for the CDR3: TGTGCCAGCAGTGATCACAGGGGGCCCTACAATGAGCAGTTCTTC. Amino acid sequence: CASSDHRGPYNEQFF. The chain links TRBV6-1 to TRBJ2-1; 9 bases are a match to TRBD1. Trimming removed 3 bases from V and 2 bases from J; junction bases left unmatched: 2. The CDR3 contains 15 residues. Per the germline V gene, CDR1 is MNHNS and CDR2 is SASEGT.

V gene TRBV6-6 combines with J gene TRBJ2-7; TRBD1 might be the D (6 bases). The germline CDR1 and CDR2 sequences are MNHNY and SVGAGI (reference sequence). Trimming removed 0 bases at V and 3 bases at J, with 9 bases between. CDR3 length equals 14 residues. The CDR3 region has the DNA TGTGCCAGCAGTTACTCGGCAGGGGACTACGAGCAGTACTTC. This gives the protein CASSYSAGDYEQYF.

The chain recombines TRBV9 with TRBJ2-7; D gene unclear. The V gene lost 2 bases and the J gene lost 5 bases, with 14 bases spanning the gap. Germline CDR1 and CDR2: SGDLS and YYNGEE. CDR3 length equals 14 residues. CDR3 DNA: TGTGCCAGCAGCGTGATGGCTTACCCCCACGAGCAGTACTTC. Translating it yields CASSVMAYPHEQYF. Complete variable domain (other parts from reference TRBV9 and TRBJ2-7): DSGVTQTPKHLITATGQRVTLRCSPRSGDLSVYWYQQSLDQGLQFLIQYYNGEERAKGNILERFSAQQFPDLHSELNLSSLELGDSALYFCASSVMAYPHEQYFGPGTRLTVT.